The TCR beta chain under discussion was sequenced for a study of technical replicates of blood from a handful of donors. Measured with immunoSEQ multiplex PCR; TCRdb has only the in-frame clones, and not every one. The sample carries 9,000 to 15,000 clones, under 95% recorded once. The clonotype was recovered from a human donor in good health. Sequenced sample: PBMCs.

The DNA for the CDR3 is TGTGCCTGGAGTAAGGCCGGGGGAAACATTCAGTACTTC. It specifies CAWSKAGGNIQYF. V and J are TRBV30 and TRBJ2-4, with D perhaps matching TRBD2 (6 bases). V was clipped by 2 bases and J by 6 bases, with 11 bases between them. CDR1 is GTSNPN and CDR2 is SVGIG in the germline V gene (reference sequence). This CDR3 has 13 amino acids.